This entry is about one T cell receptor (beta chain). In terms of age and location, participants ranged from roughly 18 to 100 years and lived in approximately 24 US areas. During the 2 weeks before they entered the study, exposed participants had met someone with a PCR-confirmed or clinician-diagnosed COVID-19 case. The entry originates in a study of blood T cell repertoires in COVID-19. Turning to the study itself: COVID-19 samples collected from the United States, Italy and Spain covered acute and convalescent phases.

In the source study's methods: Nucleated cell number was recorded as an estimate derived from reference gene primer amplification. TCRdb's table, derived via immunoSEQ multiplex PCR, lists solely in-frame clones and lacks some. V and J calls plus clone size are reproduced from that table; the DNA served to infer D and trimming. The data contain more than 350,000 clones, 88% of them singletons. V gave up 3 bases and J gave up 7 bases; unmatched junction bases: 7. Germline V gene data show CDR1 as SGHVS and CDR2 as FQNEAQ. This CDR3 has 16 amino acids. The clonotype was recovered from a woman younger than 30 who had been exposed to COVID-19. The V call is TRBV7-8, the J call TRBJ2-1, with 12 bases identical to TRBD2. Specimen: PBMCs or T cells enriched from blood (not recorded which). CDR3 nucleotide sequence: TGTGCCAGCAGCTTGCCGCTAGCGGGGGGGCGAAATGAGCAGTTCTTC. This gives the protein CASSLPLAGGRNEQFF.